This T cell receptor (beta chain) was documented in a study of T cells after posttransplantation cyclophosphamide. In its sample, this clone was seen many times. TCRdb keeps only in-frame clones here, not all; method: immunoSEQ multiplex PCR. This sample shows about 12,000 clones and no singletons; 7.3% rests with the ten largest. Germline V gives CDR1 MDHEN, CDR2 SYDVKM. This CDR3 is built from 15 residues. Trimming cost V 4 bases and J 0 bases, with 10 bases left between them. Material: PBMCs. This TCR was sampled from a woman aged 40 to 50 in good health, CMV-negative, and a related stem cell transplant donor. The chain couples TRBV28 to TRBJ1-3; a weak D match, TRBD1 (5 bases). The CDR3 sequence: CASSYGGSSGNTIYF. CDR3 nucleotides: TGTGCCAGCAGTTACGGGGGGAGCTCTGGAAACACCATATATTTT.